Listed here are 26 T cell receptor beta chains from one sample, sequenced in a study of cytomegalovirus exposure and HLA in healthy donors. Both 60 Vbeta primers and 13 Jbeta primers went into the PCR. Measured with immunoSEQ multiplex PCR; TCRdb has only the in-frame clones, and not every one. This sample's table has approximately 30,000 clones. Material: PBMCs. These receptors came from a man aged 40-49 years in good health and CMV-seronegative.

CDR3 sequence reads: CASSQGQLRGVTEAFF. CDR3 coding DNA: TGCGCCAGCAGCCAAGGACAATTACGGGGGGTTACTGAAGCTTTCTTT. This chain joins TRBV4-1 and TRBJ1-1; TRBD1 might be the D (5 bases). Trimming stripped 1 base from V and 5 bases from J, with 17 bases between. CDR3 length equals 16 residues. Germline V gene lookup returns CDR1 MGHRA and CDR2 YSYEKL.

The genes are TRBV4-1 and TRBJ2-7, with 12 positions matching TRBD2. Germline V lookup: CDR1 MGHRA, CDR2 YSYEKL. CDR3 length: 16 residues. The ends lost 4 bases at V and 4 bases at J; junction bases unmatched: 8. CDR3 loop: CASSPRTSGNRYEQYF. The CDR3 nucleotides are TGCGCCAGCAGCCCGAGGACTAGCGGGAACAGGTACGAGCAGTACTTC.

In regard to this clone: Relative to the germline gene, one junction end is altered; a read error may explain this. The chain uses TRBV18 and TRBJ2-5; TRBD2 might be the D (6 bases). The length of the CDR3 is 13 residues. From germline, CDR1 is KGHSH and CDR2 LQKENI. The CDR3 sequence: CASSPGSQENQYF. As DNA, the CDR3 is TGTGCCAGCTCCCCCGGGAGTCAAGAGAACCAGTACTTC.

The CDR3 DNA reads TGTGCCAGCGTAGTGGGGGGAGGGCCCTACGAGCAGTACTTC. Its translation is CASVVGGGPYEQYF. V usage is TRBV2 and J usage is TRBJ2-7; 7 bases line up with TRBD2. Germline-derived CDR1 and CDR2 are SNHLY and FYNNEI. This CDR3 has 14 residues. The ends lost 8 bases at V and 2 bases at J; junction bases unmatched: 9.

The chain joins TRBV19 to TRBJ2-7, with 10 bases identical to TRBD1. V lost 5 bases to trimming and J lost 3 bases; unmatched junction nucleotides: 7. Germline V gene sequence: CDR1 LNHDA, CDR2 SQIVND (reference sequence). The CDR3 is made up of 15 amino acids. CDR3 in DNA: TGTGCCAGTAGTCTGGGACAGGGGATTTACTACGAGCAGTACTTC. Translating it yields CASSLGQGIYYEQYF.

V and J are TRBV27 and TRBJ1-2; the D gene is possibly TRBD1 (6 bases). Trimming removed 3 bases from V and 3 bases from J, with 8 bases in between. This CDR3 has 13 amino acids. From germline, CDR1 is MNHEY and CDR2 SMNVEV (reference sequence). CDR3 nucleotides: TGTGCCAGCAGTTTTCAGGGGTACTATGGCTACACCTTC. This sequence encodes CASSFQGYYGYTF.

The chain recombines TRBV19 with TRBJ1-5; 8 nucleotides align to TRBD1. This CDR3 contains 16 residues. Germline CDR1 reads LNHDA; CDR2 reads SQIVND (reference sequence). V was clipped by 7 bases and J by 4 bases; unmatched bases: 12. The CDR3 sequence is CASKLRVDRVNQPQHF. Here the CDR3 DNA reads TGTGCCAGTAAACTTAGGGTGGACAGGGTAAATCAGCCCCAGCATTTT.

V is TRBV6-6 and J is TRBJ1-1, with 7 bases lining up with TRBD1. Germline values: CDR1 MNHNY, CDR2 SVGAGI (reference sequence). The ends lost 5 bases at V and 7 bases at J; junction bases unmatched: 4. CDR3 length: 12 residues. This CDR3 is CASSNGDSEAFF. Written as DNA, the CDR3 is TGTGCCAGCAGTAACGGGGACAGTGAAGCTTTCTTT.

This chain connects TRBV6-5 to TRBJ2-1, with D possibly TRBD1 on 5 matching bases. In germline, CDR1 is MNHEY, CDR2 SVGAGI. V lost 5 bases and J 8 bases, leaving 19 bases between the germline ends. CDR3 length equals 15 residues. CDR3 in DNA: TGTGCCAGCAGTCCCCGACAGAGGCCCATTTATGAGCAGTTCTTC. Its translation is CASSPRQRPIYEQFF.

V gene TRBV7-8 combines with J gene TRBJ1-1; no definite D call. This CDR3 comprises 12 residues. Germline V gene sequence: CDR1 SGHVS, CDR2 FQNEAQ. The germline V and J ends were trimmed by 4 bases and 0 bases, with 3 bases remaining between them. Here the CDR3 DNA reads TGTGCCAGCAGCTATATGAACACTGAAGCTTTCTTT. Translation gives CASSYMNTEAFF.

CDR3 sequence reads: CASSLLVSTDTGELFF. Written as DNA, the CDR3 is TGTGCCAGCAGCTTGTTAGTCTCCACTGACACCGGGGAGCTGTTTTTT. The V gene is TRBV5-4, the J gene TRBJ2-2; D is ambiguous. The CDR3 is 16 amino acids. Between the trimmed V and J ends, which lost 1 base and 3 bases, there was a span of 13 bases. Germline lookup yields CDR1 SGHNT and CDR2 YYREEE (reference sequence). Supplemented by reference TRBV5-4 and TRBJ2-2, the full variable domain reads ETGVTQSPTHLIKTRGQQVTLRCSSQSGHNTVSWYQQALGQGPQFIFQYYREEENGRGNFPPRFSGLQFPNYSSELNVNALELDDSALYLCASSLLVSTDTGELFFGEGSRLTVL.

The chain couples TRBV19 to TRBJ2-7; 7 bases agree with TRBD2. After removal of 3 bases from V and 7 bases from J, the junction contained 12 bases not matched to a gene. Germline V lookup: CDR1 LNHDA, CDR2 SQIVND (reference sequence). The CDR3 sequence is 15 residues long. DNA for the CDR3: TGTGCCAGTAGTATTTCACTAGCGAAGACACGGGAGCAGTACTTC. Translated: CASSISLAKTREQYF. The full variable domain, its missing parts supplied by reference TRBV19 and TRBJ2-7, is DGGITQSPKYLFRKEGQNVTLSCEQNLNHDAMYWYRQDPGQGLRLIYYSQIVNDFQKGDIAEGYSVSREKKESFPLTVTSAQKNPTAFYLCASSISLAKTREQYFGPGTRLTVT.

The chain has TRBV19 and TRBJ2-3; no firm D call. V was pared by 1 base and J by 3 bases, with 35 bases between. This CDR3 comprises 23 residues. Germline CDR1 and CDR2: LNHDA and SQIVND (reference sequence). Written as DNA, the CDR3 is TGTGCCAGTAGTATAGTGAAGCAAGAGATAGAGGAGTTGAGTTTGGTGAGGACAGATACGCAGTATTTT. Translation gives CASSIVKQEIEELSLVRTDTQYF.

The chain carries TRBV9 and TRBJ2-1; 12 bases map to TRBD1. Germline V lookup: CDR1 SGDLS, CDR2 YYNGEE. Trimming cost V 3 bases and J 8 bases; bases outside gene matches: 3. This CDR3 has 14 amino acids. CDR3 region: CASSAGTGGYEQFF. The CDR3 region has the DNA TGTGCCAGCAGCGCCGGGACAGGGGGCTATGAGCAGTTCTTC.

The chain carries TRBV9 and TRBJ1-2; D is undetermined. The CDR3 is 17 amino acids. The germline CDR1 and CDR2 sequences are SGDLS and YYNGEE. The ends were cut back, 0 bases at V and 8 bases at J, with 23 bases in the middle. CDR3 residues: CASSVGARGSSYAGYTF. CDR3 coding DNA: TGTGCCAGCAGCGTAGGGGCGCGGGGAAGCTCCTATGCGGGCTACACCTTC.

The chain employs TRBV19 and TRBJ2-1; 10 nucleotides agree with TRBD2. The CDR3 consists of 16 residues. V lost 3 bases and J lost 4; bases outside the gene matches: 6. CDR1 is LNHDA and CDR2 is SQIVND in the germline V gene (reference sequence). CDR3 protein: CASSISAGGIYNEQFF. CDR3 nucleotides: TGTGCCAGTAGTATCTCAGCGGGAGGGATTTACAATGAGCAGTTCTTC.

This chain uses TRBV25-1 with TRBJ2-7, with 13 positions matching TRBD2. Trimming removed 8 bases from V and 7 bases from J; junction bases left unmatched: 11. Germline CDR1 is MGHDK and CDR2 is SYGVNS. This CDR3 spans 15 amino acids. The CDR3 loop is CASASGLAGVGEQYF. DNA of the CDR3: TGTGCCAGCGCCTCCGGACTAGCGGGAGTGGGGGAGCAGTACTTC.

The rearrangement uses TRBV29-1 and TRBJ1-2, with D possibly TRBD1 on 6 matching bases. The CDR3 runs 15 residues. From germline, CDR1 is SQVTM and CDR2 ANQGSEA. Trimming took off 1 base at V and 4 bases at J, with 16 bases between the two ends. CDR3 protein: CSVEVPQGLVYGYTF. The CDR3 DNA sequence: TGCAGCGTTGAAGTCCCTCAGGGGCTCGTCTATGGCTACACCTTC.

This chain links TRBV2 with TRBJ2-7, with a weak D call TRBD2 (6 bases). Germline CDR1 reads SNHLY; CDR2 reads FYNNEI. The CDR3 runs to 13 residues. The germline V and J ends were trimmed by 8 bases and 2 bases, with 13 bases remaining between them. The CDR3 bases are TGTGCCAGCTTGGTGGAGGGAGCCTACGAGCAGTACTTC. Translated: CASLVEGAYEQYF.

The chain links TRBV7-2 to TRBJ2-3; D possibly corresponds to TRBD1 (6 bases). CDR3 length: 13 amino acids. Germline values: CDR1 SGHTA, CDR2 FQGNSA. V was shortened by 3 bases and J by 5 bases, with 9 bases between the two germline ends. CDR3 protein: CASSFTGLDTQYF. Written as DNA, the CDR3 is TGTGCCAGCAGCTTCACAGGGTTAGATACGCAGTATTTT.

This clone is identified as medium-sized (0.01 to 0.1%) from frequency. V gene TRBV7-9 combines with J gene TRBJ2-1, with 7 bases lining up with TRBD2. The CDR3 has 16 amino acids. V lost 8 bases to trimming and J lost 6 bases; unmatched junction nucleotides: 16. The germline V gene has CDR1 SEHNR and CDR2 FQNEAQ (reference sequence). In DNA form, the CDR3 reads TGTGCCAGCCCTCTCGGGAGAGGGACTAATCTCAATGAGCAGTTCTTC. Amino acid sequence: CASPLGRGTNLNEQFF.

The CDR3 DNA is TGTGCCAGTAGTATACGGCAGGGGCACTCCTACGAGCAGTACTTC. Protein sequence: CASSIRQGHSYEQYF. The chain combines TRBV19 with TRBJ2-7; D perhaps matches TRBD1 (6 bases). This CDR3 spans 15 amino acids. CDR1 is LNHDA, CDR2 SQIVND, per germline (reference sequence). Trimming took off 2 bases at V and 0 bases at J, with 11 bases between the two ends.

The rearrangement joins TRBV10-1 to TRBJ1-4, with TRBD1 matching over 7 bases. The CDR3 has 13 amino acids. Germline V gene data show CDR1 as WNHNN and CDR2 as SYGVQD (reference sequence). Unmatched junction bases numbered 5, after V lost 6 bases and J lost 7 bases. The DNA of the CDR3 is TGCGCCAGCAGCTGCACAGGGGTTGAAAAACTGTTTTTT. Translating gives CASSCTGVEKLFF.

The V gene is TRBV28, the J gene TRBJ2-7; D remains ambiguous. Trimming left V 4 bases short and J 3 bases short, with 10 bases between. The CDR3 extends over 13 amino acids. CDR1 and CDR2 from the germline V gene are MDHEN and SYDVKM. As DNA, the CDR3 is TGTGCCAGCAGTTCACACGGAGACTACGAGCAGTACTTC. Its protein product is CASSSHGDYEQYF.

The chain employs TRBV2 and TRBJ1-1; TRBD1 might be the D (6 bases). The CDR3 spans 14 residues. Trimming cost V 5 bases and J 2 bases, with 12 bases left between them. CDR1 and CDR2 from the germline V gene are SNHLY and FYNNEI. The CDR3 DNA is TGTGCCAGCAGTTCCGCAGGGGTAAACACTGAAGCTTTCTTT. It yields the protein CASSSAGVNTEAFF.

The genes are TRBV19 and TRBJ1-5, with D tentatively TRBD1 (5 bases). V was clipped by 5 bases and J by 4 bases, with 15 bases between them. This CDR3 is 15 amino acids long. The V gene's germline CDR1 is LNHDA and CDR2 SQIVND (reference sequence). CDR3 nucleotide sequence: TGTGCCAGTAGTGAAGGGGCCACCATTAATCAGCCCCAGCATTTT. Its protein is CASSEGATINQPQHF.